This T cell receptor (beta chain) was obtained from a study of Ad26.COV2.S vaccination and SARS-CoV-2 variants. As for the study in general: Administration of Ad26.COV2.S was intramuscular, either once or twice 56 days apart.

Germline V lookup: CDR1 WSHSY, CDR2 SAAADI. The CDR3 consists of 12 residues. The ends lost 8 bases at V and 3 bases at J; junction bases unmatched: 4. Here immunoSEQ multiplex PCR was the method, and the copy in TCRdb shows in-frame clones only, minus some. The sample comprises 400,000 to 450,000 clones, about 93% of which are singletons, and 9% to 15% rests with the top ten. Treatment indicated: around 19 received Ad26.COV2.S at low or high dose, single or two shots; about 5 received placebo; per-sample allocation not given. All samples were drawn on day 63, counting from the first vaccine or placebo injection.

The sample here was peripheral blood, taken in a trial of Ad26.COV2.S vaccine versus placebo. The TCR was taken from a person aged 18-60 years who received the Ad26.COV2.S COVID-19 vaccine or a placebo. The gene calls are TRBV10-2 and TRBJ2-7, with TRBD1 identical over 7 bases. The CDR3 nucleotides read TGCGCCAGCCGGGACAGAGTCTACGAGCAGTACTTC. Translated, it gives CASRDRVYEQYF.